The text below deals with one TCR beta chain. TCRdb's table, derived via immunoSEQ multiplex PCR, lists solely in-frame clones and lacks some. Seen here are around 25,000 clones, 95% to 98% observed once, and the top ten hold 2.7%. The V end was cut by 5 bases, the J end by 6 bases, with 12 bases between. The germline gives CDR1 MNHEY, CDR2 SMNVEV (reference sequence). The CDR3 consists of 13 residues. The sample belongs to a study of monozygotic twins with cystic fibrosis. The chain joins TRBV27 to TRBJ2-3; no firm D call. This TCR was sampled from a girl aged 2-9 years with cystic fibrosis. The sequenced material came from blood. CDR3 coding DNA: TGTGCCAGCAGTCCTCCGTACGGCGATACGCAGTATTTT. Protein sequence: CASSPPYGDTQYF.